One sample yielded the 26 T cell receptor beta chains listed below, sequenced in a study of shared clonotypes between healthy human individuals. The repertoire was sequenced with immunoSEQ multiplex PCR; TCRdb's copy has only in-frame clones and lacks some. Of approximately 530,000 clones in the sample, almost 97% were seen once. Sequenced material: naive CD4+ T cells sorted from blood. The subset is: CD45RA+ positively selected. These receptors were collected from a woman in her 30s in good health.

This chain links TRBV7-8 with TRBJ1-1; D is unclear. The V end was cut by 5 bases, the J end by 1 base, with 8 bases between. This CDR3 contains 13 residues. Per the germline V gene, CDR1 is SGHVS and CDR2 is FQNEAQ. For the CDR3, the DNA is TGTGCCAGCAGCCCACGACAGAACACTGAAGCTTTCTTT. The encoded protein is CASSPRQNTEAFF.

The J gene is TRBJ2-4, the V gene TRBV6-6; 11 bases line up with TRBD1. CDR1 and CDR2 (germline): MNHNY, SVGAGI (reference sequence). This CDR3 is 14 amino acids long. Trimming at V came to 6 bases and at J to 7 bases, leaving 5 bases not matched to a gene. The CDR3 protein is CASSRTGGFNIQYF. DNA of the CDR3: TGTGCCAGCAGCAGGACAGGGGGCTTTAACATTCAGTACTTC.

This sequence joins TRBV6-1 and TRBJ1-4; D gene ambiguous. The CDR3 is made up of 14 amino acids. CDR1 and CDR2 from the germline V gene are MNHNS and SASEGT. The germline V and J ends were trimmed by 6 bases and 3 bases, with 11 bases remaining between them. The CDR3 here is CASRGGYSNEKLFF. The CDR3 DNA reads as TGTGCCAGCAGGGGAGGGTATTCTAATGAAAAACTGTTTTTT.

V and J are TRBV15 and TRBJ2-5, with D possibly being TRBD2 (6 bases). V shed 5 bases and J shed 5 bases, with 15 bases lying between them. CDR1 LNHNV and CDR2 YYDKDF come from the germline V gene (reference sequence). This CDR3 is 14 amino acids long. This chain's CDR3 is CATSARRGLETQYF. CDR3 nucleotides: TGTGCCACCAGCGCCCGGAGGGGACTGGAGACCCAGTACTTC. Using reference TRBV15 and TRBJ2-5 for the parts outside the CDR3, the full variable domain is DAMVIQNPRYQVTQFGKPVTLSCSQTLNHNVMYWYQQKSSQAPKLLFHYYDKDFNNEADTPDNFQSRRPNTSFCFLDIRSPGLGDTAMYLCATSARRGLETQYFGPGTRLLVL.

CDR3 region: CASSFAGATGELFF. The CDR3 region has the DNA TGTGCCAGCAGTTTCGCGGGGGCCACCGGGGAGCTGTTTTTT. V and J are TRBV6-6 and TRBJ2-2; D is possibly TRBD2 (7 bases). V shed 4 bases and J shed 4 bases, with 10 bases lying between them. There are 14 residues in the CDR3. CDR1 and CDR2 from the germline V gene are MNHNY and SVGAGI (reference sequence).

The chain couples TRBV15 to TRBJ2-1, with TRBD1 as a possible D gene (7 bases). Germline V lookup: CDR1 LNHNV, CDR2 YYDKDF (reference sequence). The CDR3 is 13 residues long. The V and J ends lost 4 bases and 12 bases respectively, with 16 bases between them. CDR3 sequence (DNA): TGTGCCACCAGCACGACACACAGGGGAGGGCAGTTCTTC. Protein product: CATSTTHRGGQFF.

The V gene is TRBV19, the J gene TRBJ2-2, with D unclear. Deletions cut 4 bases from V and 0 bases from J, with 6 bases between. The CDR3 consists of 14 residues. The V gene's germline CDR1 is LNHDA and CDR2 SQIVND (reference sequence). The CDR3 region is CASSSPTNTGELFF. The DNA of the CDR3 is TGTGCCAGTAGTAGTCCGACGAACACCGGGGAGCTGTTTTTT.

The chain joins TRBV7-2 to TRBJ1-1, with 7 bases matching TRBD1. The length of the CDR3 is 15 residues. Germline lookup yields CDR1 SGHTA and CDR2 FQGNSA. V lost 3 bases and J lost 0; bases outside the gene matches: 4. This CDR3 is CASSLATGVNTEAFF. DNA for the CDR3: TGTGCCAGCAGCTTGGCAACAGGGGTGAACACTGAAGCTTTCTTT.

The chain joins TRBV5-6 to TRBJ1-1; D remains ambiguous. The germline V gene encodes CDR1 SGHDT and CDR2 YYEEEE. CDR3 length: 14 amino acids. Trimming removed 2 bases at V and 6 bases at J, with 14 bases between. The CDR3 nucleotides are TGTGCCAGCAGCTTTCTTGGGGTCCGCTCTGAAGCTTTCTTT. Its protein product is CASSFLGVRSEAFF.

CDR3 protein: CASSFLEGTGELFF. DNA for the CDR3: TGTGCCAGCAGCTTCTTGGAGGGGACCGGGGAGCTGTTTTTT. The gene calls are TRBV11-1 and TRBJ2-2; TRBD2 is a possible D gene (6 bases). Deletions cut 3 bases from V and 5 bases from J, with 10 bases between. CDR1 and CDR2 (germline): SGHAT, FQDESV (reference sequence). This CDR3 has 14 amino acids.

This clone showed up just once. V is TRBV28 and J is TRBJ1-2; D is perhaps TRBD1 (6 bases). This CDR3 has 15 amino acids. V lost 4 bases and J lost 4, with 16 bases in between. From germline, CDR1 is MDHEN and CDR2 SYDVKM. DNA of the CDR3: TGTGCCAGCAGTTCCGGCCCACCGGGGGCCTATGGCTACACCTTC. Translated, it gives CASSSGPPGAYGYTF.

CDR3 residues: CASSSSPPSGATYNEQFF. CDR3 DNA sequence: TGTGCCAGCAGCTCATCCCCCCCTTCGGGAGCAACCTACAATGAGCAGTTCTTC. This rearrangement joins TRBV7-6 to TRBJ2-1; TRBD2 might be the D (6 bases). CDR3 length: 18 residues. V dropped 4 bases and J dropped 2 bases, with 21 bases sitting between them. In germline, CDR1 is SGHVS, CDR2 FNYEAQ.

The chain's CDR3 is CASRRTPTYSGNTIYF. DNA for the CDR3: TGTGCCAGTAGGAGGACACCGACTTACTCTGGAAACACCATATATTTT. The genes are TRBV19 and TRBJ1-3; D is possibly TRBD1 (5 bases). This CDR3 has 16 residues. CDR1 and CDR2 (germline): LNHDA, SQIVND (reference sequence). V was clipped by 6 bases and J by 0 bases, with 15 bases between them.

This clone showed up just once. The CDR3 region has the DNA TGTGCCAGCAGCTTTCATGGGGGGCAAACTGAAGCTTTCTTT. It specifies CASSFHGGQTEAFF. V gene TRBV7-9 combines with J gene TRBJ1-1; tentative D call: TRBD1 (6 bases). Between the trimmed V and J ends, which lost 3 bases and 5 bases, there was a span of 13 bases. Germline CDR1 reads SEHNR; CDR2 reads FQNEAQ (reference sequence). There are 14 residues in the CDR3.

V gene TRBV27 combines with J gene TRBJ2-1; 12 nucleotides agree with TRBD2. With 6 bases clipped from V and 10 bases from J, the junction kept 10 bases outside the gene matches. CDR3 length: 15 amino acids. Germline CDR1 reads MNHEY; CDR2 reads SMNVEV (reference sequence). The chain's CDR3 is CASSQLAGGPGEQFF. The CDR3 DNA is TGTGCCAGCAGCCAGCTAGCGGGAGGGCCGGGAGAGCAGTTCTTC.

The chain employs TRBV5-1 and TRBJ2-5, with 9 bases lining up with TRBD2. CDR3 length: 13 amino acids. V was pared by 5 bases and J by 5 bases, with 4 bases of the junction left unmatched. The germline V gene has CDR1 SGHRS and CDR2 YFSETQ. As DNA, the CDR3 is TGCGCCAGCAGTCGGCTAGCGGGGGAGACCCAGTACTTC. This sequence encodes CASSRLAGETQYF.

The chain couples TRBV19 to TRBJ2-3, with 7 bases lining up with TRBD2. From germline, CDR1 is LNHDA and CDR2 SQIVND (reference sequence). V lost 0 bases, J lost 2 bases, and 2 bases stayed unmatched. The CDR3 sequence is 15 residues long. The CDR3 reads CASSIDSGYTDTQYF. DNA for the CDR3: TGTGCCAGTAGTATAGATAGCGGGTACACAGATACGCAGTATTTT.

The chain couples TRBV19 to TRBJ1-1; TRBD1 might be the D (6 bases). The CDR3 consists of 15 residues. In germline, CDR1 is LNHDA, CDR2 SQIVND (reference sequence). Deletions cut 5 bases from V and 1 base from J, with 14 bases between. The CDR3 coding sequence is TGTGCCAGTAGTGGACCGGGACAATCGAACACTGAAGCTTTCTTT. Its translation is CASSGPGQSNTEAFF.

The chain links TRBV7-8 to TRBJ1-2; D is uncertain. CDR1 is SGHVS and CDR2 is FQNEAQ in the germline V gene. This CDR3 comprises 13 residues. Trimming left V 4 bases short and J 7 bases short, with 13 bases between. This CDR3 is CASSSGRLGGYTF. CDR3 nucleotide sequence: TGTGCCAGCAGCTCAGGACGCCTGGGTGGCTACACCTTC.

The rearrangement uses TRBV5-1 and TRBJ2-7; TRBD1 aligns across 7 bases. V lost 1 base to trimming and J lost 4 bases; unmatched junction nucleotides: 2. The CDR3 length is 13 residues. Germline V gene sequence: CDR1 SGHRS, CDR2 YFSETQ. The CDR3 spells CASSLWGQYEQYF. Written as DNA, the CDR3 is TGCGCCAGCAGCTTGTGGGGACAGTACGAGCAGTACTTC. Supplemented by reference TRBV5-1 and TRBJ2-7, the full variable domain reads KAGVTQTPRYLIKTRGQQVTLSCSPISGHRSVSWYQQTPGQGLQFLFEYFSETQRNKGNFPGRFSGRQFSNSRSEMNVSTLELGDSALYLCASSLWGQYEQYFGPGTRLTVT.

The J gene is TRBJ1-2, the V gene TRBV13; D uncertain. CDR1 and CDR2 (germline): PRHDT, FYEKMQ (reference sequence). V lost 0 bases and J lost 4, with 9 bases in between. The CDR3 covers 14 residues. CDR3 loop: CASSLGAGVYGYTF. The CDR3 coding sequence is TGTGCCAGCAGCTTAGGGGCTGGGGTCTATGGCTACACCTTC.

The V gene is TRBV14, the J gene TRBJ1-1; D unresolved. CDR1 is SGHDN and CDR2 is FVKESK in the germline V gene. Between the trimmed V and J ends, which lost 4 bases and 0 bases, there was a span of 12 bases. CDR3 size: 15 residues. CDR3 in amino acids: CASSLRPSMNTEAFF. The CDR3 region has the DNA TGTGCCAGCAGCCTTCGACCTTCTATGAACACTGAAGCTTTCTTT.

CDR3 sequence reads: CASRDPGLAGGVRNEQFF. CDR3 bases: TGCGCCAGCAGAGACCCGGGACTAGCGGGAGGGGTTCGCAATGAGCAGTTCTTC. The chain recombines TRBV4-1 with TRBJ2-1; the match to TRBD2 covers 16 bases. V dropped 6 bases and J dropped 6; count of bases not matched to a gene: 11. CDR3 length equals 18 residues. CDR1 and CDR2 (germline): MGHRA, YSYEKL.

The chain recombines TRBV7-9 with TRBJ2-7, with D maybe TRBD1 (6 bases). The V end lost 5 bases, the J end lost 2 bases, and 10 bases lay between the germline ends. There are 13 residues in the CDR3. The V gene's germline CDR1 is SEHNR and CDR2 FQNEAQ (reference sequence). The CDR3 DNA follows: TGTGCCAGCAGCAGCACAGGGACCTACGAGCAGTACTTC. Translating it yields CASSSTGTYEQYF.

V and J are TRBV9 and TRBJ2-7; D not certain. This CDR3 spans 12 amino acids. Germline lookup yields CDR1 SGDLS and CDR2 YYNGEE. Trimming removed 3 bases from V and 0 bases from J, with 4 bases in between. For the CDR3, the DNA is TGTGCCAGCAGCGGACACTCCTACGAGCAGTACTTC. Translated: CASSGHSYEQYF.

This rearrangement joins TRBV11-3 to TRBJ2-3; no definite D call. CDR3 size: 16 residues. V dropped 5 bases and J dropped 0 bases, with 15 bases sitting between them. Germline-derived CDR1 and CDR2 are SGHNT and YENEEA. In DNA form, the CDR3 reads TGTGCCAGCAGCATAGGCCTTGGCCCTAGCACAGATACGCAGTATTTT. Protein: CASSIGLGPSTDTQYF.